One and the same sample provided the 2 T cell receptor beta chains below, sequenced in a study of T-cell reconstitution after alpha-beta-depleted transplantation in children. Using unique molecular identifiers, the investigators prepared the TCRbeta library. TCRdb re-analysed the PCR reads in MiXCR, keeping a single row per CDR3 protein. Of around 16,000 distinct CDR3 sequences listed, around 7.7% are singletons. This specimen consisted of PBMCs, mostly from graft donor cells, obtained 60 days after TCRalphabeta/CD19-depleted stem cell transplant. The receptors come from a boy under three years old who had a stem cell transplant for Wiskott-Aldrich syndrome, so the T cells may come from the graft donor.

This clonotype was seen at least ten times. The chain couples TRBV5-5 to TRBJ2-7, with TRBD1 identical over 7 bases. There are 16 residues in the CDR3. Germline assignment: CDR1 SGHKS and CDR2 YYEKEE (reference sequence). Unmatched junction bases numbered 17, after V lost 0 bases and J lost 11 bases. The CDR3 bases are TGTGCCAGCAGCTTGGTTGGGACAGAGGGTCTAGGGTTGGAGTACTTC. This gives the protein CASSLVGTEGLGLEYF. Looking up the rest from reference TRBV5-5 and TRBJ2-7 gives the full variable domain: DAGVTQSPTHLIKTRGQQVTLRCSPISGHKSVSWYQQVLGQGPQFIFQYYEKEERGRGNFPDRFSARQFPNYSSELNVNALLLGDSALYLCASSLVGTEGLGLEYFGPGTRLTVT.

This clonotype was detected ten times or more. This chain connects TRBV6-5 to TRBJ1-6; D is unresolved. V was cut by 6 bases and J by 7 bases, with 16 bases left in between. The CDR3 contains 15 residues. CDR1 is MNHEY, CDR2 SVGAGI, per germline. This CDR3 is CASRRILIGNSPLHF. The DNA for the CDR3 is TGTGCCAGCAGGAGAATCCTAATCGGGAATTCACCCCTCCACTTT.